Presented here are 9 T cell receptor beta chains from one specimen sequenced in a study of shared clonotypes between healthy human individuals (dated by TCRdb to 2018 to 2020). Libraries came from the immunoSEQ multiplex PCR assay. TCRdb's version of the immuneACCESS table is confined to in-frame rearrangements and falls short of the full clone set. An unresolved V gene accounts for under half of the shortfall where checked; the remainder is of unknown origin. In this sample the table shows about 2.3 million clones, approximately 90% of which occur a single time. Of the sample, approximately 0.39% is held by the ten largest clones. Material for sequencing was naive CD4+ T cells from PBMCs. Interpreted using the paper, the cell subset or site label stands for: CD45RA+ positively selected. Receptors originate from a man aged 18 to 29 in good health. Some clones in this sample may be carry-over from other donors' samples.

In the case of this clone: Other DNA sequences of this sample code for an identical CDR3. The chain is built from TRBV5-1 and TRBJ1-1; no definite D call. This CDR3 spans 14 amino acids. Germline-derived CDR1 and CDR2 are SGHRS and YFSETQ. Between the trimmed V and J ends, which lost 0 bases and 1 base, there was a span of 7 bases. The CDR3 loop is CASSLVGQNTEAFF. For the CDR3, the DNA is TGCGCCAGCAGCTTGGTGGGCCAGAACACTGAAGCTTTCTTT.

A single count supports this clone. The chain combines TRBV7-8 with TRBJ1-4, with 11 positions matching TRBD1. J gave up 8 bases and V 5 bases, and 4 bases lay outside the gene matches. The CDR3 is 14 amino acids. The germline V gene has CDR1 SGHVS and CDR2 FQNEAQ. DNA for the CDR3: TGTGCCAGCAGCCCCGGGACAGGGGGAGAAAAACTGTTTTTT. Its translation: CASSPGTGGEKLFF.

The chain combines TRBV6-1 with TRBJ2-5; D possibly matches TRBD1 or TRBD2 (5 bases each). Germline lookup yields CDR1 MNHNS and CDR2 SASEGT. The CDR3 spans 13 residues. The germline V and J ends were trimmed by 11 bases and 2 bases, with 15 bases remaining between them. CDR3 nucleotide sequence: TGTGCCCCCCAGGGTGGGGAGCAAGAGACCCAGTACTTC. It yields the protein CAPQGGEQETQYF.

V gene TRBV11-2 combines with J gene TRBJ1-1, with D perhaps TRBD1 (5 bases). The germline V gene encodes CDR1 SGHAT and CDR2 FQNNGV. The ends were cut back, 1 base at V and 1 base at J, with 10 bases in the middle. The CDR3 length is 15 residues. The CDR3 sequence: CASSLVSGQNTEAFF. The CDR3 bases are TGTGCCAGCAGCTTAGTCTCTGGACAGAACACTGAAGCTTTCTTT.

This rearrangement joins TRBV5-1 to TRBJ2-1; 8 bases agree with TRBD1. Germline CDR1 is SGHRS and CDR2 is YFSETQ. J lost 0 bases, V lost 4 bases, and 15 bases had no gene match. CDR3 size: 19 residues. CDR3 loop: CASSIPGQANSDSYNEQFF. Here the CDR3 DNA reads TGCGCCAGCAGCATACCGGGACAGGCCAACTCGGACTCCTACAATGAGCAGTTCTTC.

The gene calls are TRBV27 and TRBJ2-1, with D possibly being TRBD1 or TRBD2 (5 bases each). This CDR3 is 16 amino acids long. Per the germline V gene, CDR1 is MNHEY and CDR2 is SMNVEV (reference sequence). V was trimmed by 7 bases and J by 0 bases, leaving 16 bases between them. CDR3 region: CASTPTGLYSYNEQFF. The CDR3 nucleotides read TGTGCCAGCACACCGACGGGGCTCTACTCCTACAATGAGCAGTTCTTC.

The rearrangement uses TRBV4-3 and TRBJ1-3; TRBD1 might be the D (5 bases). The CDR3 is 16 residues long. V was pared by 0 bases and J by 4 bases, with 13 bases between. From germline, CDR1 is LGHNA and CDR2 YSLEER. The CDR3 DNA sequence: TGCGCCAGCAGCCAAGAAAGGGGACCTGGAGGAAACACCATATATTTT. It translates to CASSQERGPGGNTIYF.

The genes are TRBV28 and TRBJ2-1, with TRBD2 matching over 12 bases. From germline, CDR1 is MDHEN and CDR2 SYDVKM. The trim removed 2 bases at V and 7 bases at J, leaving 12 bases unmatched. CDR3 size: 18 residues. The CDR3 loop reads CASSLIPGTSGLINEQFF. The CDR3 coding sequence is TGTGCCAGCAGTTTAATCCCCGGGACTAGCGGGTTGATTAATGAGCAGTTCTTC.

The rearrangement joins TRBV19 to TRBJ1-2; 7 nucleotides match TRBD1. The germline V gene encodes CDR1 LNHDA and CDR2 SQIVND (reference sequence). J was trimmed by 1 base and V by 3 bases; bases with no gene match: 5. This CDR3 contains 15 residues. For the CDR3, the DNA is TGTGCCAGTAGTATGGGAAGGGGGCTTAACTATGGCTACACCTTC. It is translated as CASSMGRGLNYGYTF.